The 18 T cell receptor beta chains in this list originate from one sample, sequenced in a study of blood T cell repertoires in COVID-19. The repertoire was sequenced with immunoSEQ multiplex PCR; TCRdb's copy has only in-frame clones and lacks some. The sample lists approximately 350,000 clones, 89% occurring once. The sequencing input was peripheral blood. The origin of the receptors is a woman aged 30 to 39 with COVID-19, enrolled during active disease.

The chain is built from TRBV11-3 and TRBJ2-4; possibly TRBD2 for D (6 bases). Deletions cut 1 base from V and 4 bases from J, with 14 bases between. This CDR3 is 16 amino acids long. CDR1 SGHNT and CDR2 YENEEA come from the germline V gene. CDR3 in amino acids: CASSLVPAGRKNIQYF. The CDR3, as DNA: TGTGCCAGCAGCTTAGTTCCAGCGGGTCGGAAAAACATTCAGTACTTC.

The chain is built from TRBV12-5 and TRBJ2-3; 11 bases match TRBD2. V was pared by 7 bases and J by 2 bases, with 17 bases of the junction left unmatched. CDR3 length equals 19 residues. The germline CDR1 and CDR2 sequences are LGHNT and FRNRAP. The CDR3 is CASVSGTSGESLFTDTQYF. Written as DNA, the CDR3 is TGTGCTAGTGTCTCCGGGACTAGCGGAGAATCACTCTTCACAGATACGCAGTATTTT. Looking up the rest from reference TRBV12-5 and TRBJ2-3 gives the full variable domain: DARVTQTPRHKVTEMGQEVTMRCQPILGHNTVFWYRQTMMQGLELLAYFRNRAPLDDSGMPKDRFSAEMPDATLATLKIQPSEPRDSAVYFCASVSGTSGESLFTDTQYFGPGTRLTVL.

This chain uses TRBV11-2 with TRBJ2-1; no clear D. Trimming pared 5 bases from V and 4 bases from J, leaving 18 bases between. CDR3 size: 16 residues. Germline V CDR1 and CDR2: SGHAT, FQNNGV. CDR3 sequence: CASSITPGIQYNEQFF. In DNA, the CDR3 is TGTGCCAGCAGCATTACTCCAGGTATACAGTACAATGAGCAGTTCTTC.

This sequence joins TRBV19 and TRBJ2-6; possible D gene TRBD1, 5 bases. Germline assignment: CDR1 LNHDA and CDR2 SQIVND (reference sequence). V gave up 5 bases and J gave up 4 bases, with 15 bases separating them. The CDR3 extends over 16 amino acids. As DNA, the CDR3 is TGTGCCAGTAGTTCCAGCAGGGTTTCAGGGGCCAACGTCCTGACTTTC. Amino acid sequence: CASSSSRVSGANVLTF. The full variable domain, its missing parts supplied by reference TRBV19 and TRBJ2-6, is DGGITQSPKYLFRKEGQNVTLSCEQNLNHDAMYWYRQDPGQGLRLIYYSQIVNDFQKGDIAEGYSVSREKKESFPLTVTSAQKNPTAFYLCASSSSRVSGANVLTFGAGSRLTVL.

The chain joins TRBV7-2 to TRBJ2-1; 8 bases are a match to TRBD2. CDR3 size: 16 residues. Unmatched junction bases numbered 10, after V lost 1 base and J lost 8 bases. Germline-derived CDR1 and CDR2 are SGHTA and FQGNSA. The CDR3 loop reads CASSLDYPGGQDEQFF. As DNA, the CDR3 is TGTGCCAGCAGCTTAGATTATCCGGGGGGGCAAGATGAGCAGTTCTTC.

This clone has a handful of counts. The chain couples TRBV29-1 to TRBJ2-4; maybe TRBD2 (6 bases). Trimming cost V 2 bases and J 6 bases, with 11 bases left between them. Germline CDR1 and CDR2: SQVTM and ANQGSEA. The CDR3 is 13 residues long. The CDR3: CSVEWDGGNIQYF. CDR3 DNA: TGCAGCGTTGAATGGGACGGGGGAAACATTCAGTACTTC.

V usage is TRBV25-1 and J usage is TRBJ1-4; TRBD1 aligns across 9 bases. Germline CDR1 and CDR2: MGHDK and SYGVNS. The CDR3 runs to 15 residues. The junction had 5 bases not matched to a gene; V was cut back by 3 bases and J by 6 bases. CDR3 nucleotide sequence: TGTGCCAGCAGTGACCCCGGGACAGGGCATGAAAAACTGTTTTTT. It yields the protein CASSDPGTGHEKLFF.

The chain combines TRBV5-4 with TRBJ2-5; D ambiguous. V lost 2 bases to trimming and J lost 5 bases, with 7 bases between them. The CDR3 runs 12 residues. Germline lookup yields CDR1 SGHNT and CDR2 YYREEE (reference sequence). The CDR3 DNA sequence: TGTGCCAGCAGCTTAGGAGTTGAGACCCAGTACTTC. Protein sequence: CASSLGVETQYF.

The V and J genes are TRBV4-3 and TRBJ1-2, with 9 bases lining up with TRBD1. Germline CDR1 and CDR2: LGHNA and YSLEER. The CDR3 spans 13 residues. V trimming: 4 bases; J trimming: 10 bases; junction bases outside the gene matches: 7. For the CDR3, the DNA is TGCGCCAGCAGCCGCGGACAGGGGAGAGTCTACACCTTC. It codes for CASSRGQGRVYTF.

Points on this clone: This CDR3 is also generated by other DNA sequences in the sample. The gene calls are TRBV7-8 and TRBJ1-2; tentatively, D is TRBD1 (5 bases). CDR1 is SGHVS and CDR2 is FQNEAQ in the germline V gene. Trimming stripped 3 bases from V and 8 bases from J, with 16 bases between. The CDR3 extends over 14 amino acids. The CDR3 DNA is TGTGCCAGCAGCTTCTTGGGGGACGGGGGGGGCTACACCTTC. Residues: CASSFLGDGGGYTF. The complete variable domain, with remaining parts taken from reference TRBV7-8 and TRBJ1-2, reads GAGVSQSPRYKVAKRGQDVALRCDPISGHVSLFWYQQALGQGPEFLTYFQNEAQLDKSGLPSDRFFAERPEGSVSTLKIQRTQQEDSAVYLCASSFLGDGGGYTFGSGTRLTVV.

The CDR3 region is CAVFGGRQSSYEQYF. CDR3 DNA: TGTGCCGTATTCGGGGGTAGACAGAGTAGCTACGAGCAGTACTTC. This rearrangement joins TRBV5-4 to TRBJ2-7, with D tentatively TRBD2 (6 bases). CDR1 and CDR2 (germline): SGHNT, YYREEE (reference sequence). CDR3 length: 15 amino acids. V dropped 10 bases and J dropped 3 bases, with 23 bases sitting between them.

The rearrangement uses TRBV6-1 and TRBJ2-7; no clear D gene. Looked up from germline, CDR1 is MNHNS and CDR2 is SASEGT. V lost 1 base, J lost 0 bases, and 10 bases lay in between. The CDR3 length is 15 residues. The DNA of the CDR3 is TGTGCCAGCAGTGAAGTGGCTTGGAGCTCCTACGAGCAGTACTTC. This encodes CASSEVAWSSYEQYF.

The rearrangement uses TRBV7-6 and TRBJ2-1; TRBD2 might be the D (5 bases). CDR1 is SGHVS, CDR2 FNYEAQ, per germline. V lost 1 base and J lost 4, with 8 bases in between. The CDR3 spans 14 residues. DNA of the CDR3: TGTGCCAGCAGCTTAGTGGGGAGTTACAATGAGCAGTTCTTC. Its protein product is CASSLVGSYNEQFF.

V and J are TRBV5-4 and TRBJ2-5, with TRBD2 as a possible D gene (6 bases). Germline-derived CDR1 and CDR2 are SGHNT and YYREEE (reference sequence). This CDR3 region has 16 residues. V gave up 0 bases and J gave up 10 bases, with 22 bases separating them. As DNA, the CDR3 is TGTGCCAGCAGCTTGGTCCCCGGAGGGGCCCATGGCGACCAGTACTTC. The encoded protein is CASSLVPGGAHGDQYF.

A note on this clone: Germline and junction disagree at one end, which may indicate a read error. The chain uses TRBV4-3 and TRBJ1-2, with 7 bases fitting TRBD1. The CDR3 length is 14 residues. Germline CDR1 LGHNA, CDR2 YSLEER. CDR3 protein: CASRQAAGGYGYTF. DNA of the CDR3: TGCGCCAGCAGGCAAGCGGCAGGGGGATATGGCTACACCTTC.

V usage is TRBV15 and J usage is TRBJ2-1, with 9 positions matching TRBD2. Trimming at V came to 2 bases and at J to 6 bases, leaving 8 bases not matched to a gene. CDR3 length: 16 amino acids. Germline assignment: CDR1 LNHNV and CDR2 YYDKDF (reference sequence). CDR3 protein: CATSRRAGGISNEQFF. As DNA, the CDR3 is TGTGCCACCAGCAGAAGAGCGGGAGGAATTTCCAATGAGCAGTTCTTC. Looking up the rest from reference TRBV15 and TRBJ2-1 gives the full variable domain: DAMVIQNPRYQVTQFGKPVTLSCSQTLNHNVMYWYQQKSSQAPKLLFHYYDKDFNNEADTPDNFQSRRPNTSFCFLDIRSPGLGDTAMYLCATSRRAGGISNEQFFGPGTRLTVL.

The J gene is TRBJ1-4, the V gene TRBV21-1. TRBV21-1 is an annotated pseudogene. The CDR3 extends over 14 amino acids. This CDR3 is CASSKGGLAGKLFF. As DNA, the CDR3 is TGTGCCAGCAGCAAAGGAGGTTTGGCGGGAAAACTGTTTTTT.

The rearrangement links TRBV7-2 to TRBJ2-3; 11 bases agree with TRBD2. J was trimmed by 0 bases and V by 5 bases; bases with no gene match: 10. The germline CDR1 and CDR2 sequences are SGHTA and FQGNSA. This CDR3 is 18 amino acids long. The DNA of the CDR3 is TGTGCCAGCAGCCTGAGTGGTAGCGGGGGGGCTAGCACAGATACGCAGTATTTT. Translation: CASSLSGSGGASTDTQYF.